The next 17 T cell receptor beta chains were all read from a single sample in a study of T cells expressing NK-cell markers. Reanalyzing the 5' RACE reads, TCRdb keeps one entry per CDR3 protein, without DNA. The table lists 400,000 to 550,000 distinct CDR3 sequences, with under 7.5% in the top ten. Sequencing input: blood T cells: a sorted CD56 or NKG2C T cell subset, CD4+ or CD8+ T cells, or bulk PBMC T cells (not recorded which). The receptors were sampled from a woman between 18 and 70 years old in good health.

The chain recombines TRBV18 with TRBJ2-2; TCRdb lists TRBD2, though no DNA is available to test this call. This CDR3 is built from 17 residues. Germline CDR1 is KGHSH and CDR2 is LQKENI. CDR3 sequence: CASSPRISGGNTGELFF.

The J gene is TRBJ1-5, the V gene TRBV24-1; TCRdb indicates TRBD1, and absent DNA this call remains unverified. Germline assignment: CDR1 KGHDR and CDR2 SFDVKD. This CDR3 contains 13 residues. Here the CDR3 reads CATSDPGGYAQHF.

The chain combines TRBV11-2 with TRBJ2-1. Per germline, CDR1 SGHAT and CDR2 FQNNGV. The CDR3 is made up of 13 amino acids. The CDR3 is CASSLPLDNEQFF.

CDR3 protein: CASSQSARVTEAFF. The chain employs TRBV7-3 and TRBJ1-1; the TRBD1 assignment by TCRdb is unverifiable without DNA. From germline, CDR1 is SGHTA and CDR2 FQGTGA. This CDR3 comprises 14 residues.

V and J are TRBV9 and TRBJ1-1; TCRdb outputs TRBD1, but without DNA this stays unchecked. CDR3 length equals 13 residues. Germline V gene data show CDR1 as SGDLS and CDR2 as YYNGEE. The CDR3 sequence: CASSARDGREAFF. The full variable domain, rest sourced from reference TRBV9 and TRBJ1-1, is DSGVTQTPKHLITATGQRVTLRCSPRSGDLSVYWYQQSLDQGLQFLIQYYNGEERAKGNILERFSAQQFPDLHSELNLSSLELGDSALYFCASSARDGREAFFGQGTRLTVV.

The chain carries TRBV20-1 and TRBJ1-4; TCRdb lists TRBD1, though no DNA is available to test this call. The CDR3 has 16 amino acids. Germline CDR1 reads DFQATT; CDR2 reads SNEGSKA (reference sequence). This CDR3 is CSARSRVGATNEKLFF.

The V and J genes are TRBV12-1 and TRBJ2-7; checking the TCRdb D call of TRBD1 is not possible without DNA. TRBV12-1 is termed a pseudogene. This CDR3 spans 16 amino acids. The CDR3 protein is CASSFNPGRPSYEQYF.

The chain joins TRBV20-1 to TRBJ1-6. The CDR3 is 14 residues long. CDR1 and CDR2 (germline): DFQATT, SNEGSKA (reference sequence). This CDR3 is CSASEPRGNSPLHF.

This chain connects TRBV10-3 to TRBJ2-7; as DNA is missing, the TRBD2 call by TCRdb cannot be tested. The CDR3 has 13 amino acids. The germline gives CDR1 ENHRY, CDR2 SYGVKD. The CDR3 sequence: CAISLDSSYEQYF.

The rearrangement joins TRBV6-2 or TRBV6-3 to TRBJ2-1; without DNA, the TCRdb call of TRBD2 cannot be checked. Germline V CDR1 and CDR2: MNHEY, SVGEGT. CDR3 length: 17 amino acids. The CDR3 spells CASSYSMSGRTGNEQFF.

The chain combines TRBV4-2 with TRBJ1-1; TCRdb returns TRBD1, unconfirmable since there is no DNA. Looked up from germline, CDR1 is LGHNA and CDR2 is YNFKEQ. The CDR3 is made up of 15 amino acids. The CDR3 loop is CASSHPGQGTTEAFF.

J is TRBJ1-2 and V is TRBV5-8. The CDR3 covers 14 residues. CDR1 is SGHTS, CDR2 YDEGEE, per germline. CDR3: CASSSQTAGYGYTF. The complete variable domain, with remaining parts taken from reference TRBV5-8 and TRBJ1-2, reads EAGVTQSPTHLIKTRGQQATLRCSPISGHTSVYWYQQALGLGLQFLLWYDEGEERNRGNFPPRFSGRQFPNYSSELNVNALELEDSALYLCASSSQTAGYGYTFGSGTRLTVV.

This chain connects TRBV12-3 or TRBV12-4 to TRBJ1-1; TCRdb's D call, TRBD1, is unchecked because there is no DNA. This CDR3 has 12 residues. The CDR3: CASSFGGGIAFF.

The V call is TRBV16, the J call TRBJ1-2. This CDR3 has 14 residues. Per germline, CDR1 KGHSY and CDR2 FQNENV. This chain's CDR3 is CASSQSALGYGYTF.

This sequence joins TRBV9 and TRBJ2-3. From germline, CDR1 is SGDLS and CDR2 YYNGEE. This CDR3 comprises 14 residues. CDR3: CASSARRSTDTQYF.

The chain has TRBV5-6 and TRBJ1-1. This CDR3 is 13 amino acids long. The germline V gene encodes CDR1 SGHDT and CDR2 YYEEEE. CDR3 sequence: CASSPRPAIEAFF.

The CDR3 here is CSVLAGGLGNEQFF. The chain has TRBV29-1 and TRBJ2-1; TCRdb proposes TRBD2, but this gene call is untestable without DNA. CDR3 length equals 14 residues. Germline CDR1 and CDR2: SQVTM and ANQGSEA.